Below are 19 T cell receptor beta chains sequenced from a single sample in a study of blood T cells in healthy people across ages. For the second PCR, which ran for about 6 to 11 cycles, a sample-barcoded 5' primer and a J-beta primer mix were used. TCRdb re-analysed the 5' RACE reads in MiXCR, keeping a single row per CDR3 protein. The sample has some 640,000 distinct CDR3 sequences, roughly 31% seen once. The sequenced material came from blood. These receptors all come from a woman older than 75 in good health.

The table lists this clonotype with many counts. The CDR3 is CATSRVGGQETQYF. CDR3 in DNA: TGTGCCACCAGCAGAGTGGGGGGCCAAGAGACCCAGTACTTC. The chain joins TRBV15 to TRBJ2-5; a weak D match, TRBD2 (6 bases). The CDR3 is made up of 14 amino acids. V was trimmed by 1 base and J by 1 base, leaving 7 bases between them. Germline V gives CDR1 LNHNV, CDR2 YYDKDF (reference sequence).

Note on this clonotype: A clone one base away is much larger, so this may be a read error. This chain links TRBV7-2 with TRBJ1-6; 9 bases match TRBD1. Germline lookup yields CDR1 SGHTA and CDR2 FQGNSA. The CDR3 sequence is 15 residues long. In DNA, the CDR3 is TGTGCCCGCAGCGAAGGGACAGGGTATAATTCACCCCTCCACTTT. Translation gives CARSEGTGYNSPLHF.

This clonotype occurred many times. The DNA of the CDR3 is TGCAGTGCTACCACACTCAGGGGACTAGCGGGACATGAGCAGTTCTTC. Its protein is CSATTLRGLAGHEQFF. This chain joins TRBV20-1 and TRBJ2-1; 13 nucleotides line up with TRBD2. The CDR3 is 16 residues long. Looked up from germline, CDR1 is DFQATT and CDR2 is SNEGSKA (reference sequence). V lost 4 bases to trimming and J lost 8 bases; unmatched junction nucleotides: 11.

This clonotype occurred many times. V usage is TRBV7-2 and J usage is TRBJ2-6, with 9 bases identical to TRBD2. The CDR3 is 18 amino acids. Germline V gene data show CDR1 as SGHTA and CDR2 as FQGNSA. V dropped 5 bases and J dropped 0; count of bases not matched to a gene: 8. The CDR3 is CASSPRAGGPSGANVLTF. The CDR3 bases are TGTGCCAGCAGCCCCAGAGCGGGGGGACCCTCTGGGGCCAACGTCCTGACTTTC.

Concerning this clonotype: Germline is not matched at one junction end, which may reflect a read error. CDR3 sequence reads: CGARDGTPGGDTQYF. Here the CDR3 DNA reads TGCGGTGCTAGAGACGGGACACCAGGGGGAGATACGCAGTATTTT. The chain links TRBV20-1 to TRBJ2-3, with 7 positions matching TRBD1. Germline CDR1 is DFQATT and CDR2 is SNEGSKA (reference sequence). The CDR3 consists of 15 residues.

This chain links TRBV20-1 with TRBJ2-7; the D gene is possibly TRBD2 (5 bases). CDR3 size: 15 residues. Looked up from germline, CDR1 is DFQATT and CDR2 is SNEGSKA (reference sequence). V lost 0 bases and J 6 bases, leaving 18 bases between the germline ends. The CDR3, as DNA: TGCAGTGCTAGAGATCGGGTCCCGGGATACGGCGAGCAGTACTTC. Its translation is CSARDRVPGYGEQYF.

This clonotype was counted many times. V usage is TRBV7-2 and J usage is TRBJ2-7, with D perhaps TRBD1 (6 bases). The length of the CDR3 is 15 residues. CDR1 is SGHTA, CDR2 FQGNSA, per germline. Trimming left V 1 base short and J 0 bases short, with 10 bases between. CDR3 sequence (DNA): TGTGCCAGCAGCTTAGAAGGACAGAGCTCCTACGAGCAGTACTTC. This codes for CASSLEGQSSYEQYF. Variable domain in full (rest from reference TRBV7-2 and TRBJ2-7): GAGVSQSPSNKVTEKGKDVELRCDPISGHTALYWYRQSLGQGLEFLIYFQGNSAPDKSGLPSDRFSAERTGGSVSTLTIQRTQQEDSAVYLCASSLEGQSSYEQYFGPGTRLTVT.

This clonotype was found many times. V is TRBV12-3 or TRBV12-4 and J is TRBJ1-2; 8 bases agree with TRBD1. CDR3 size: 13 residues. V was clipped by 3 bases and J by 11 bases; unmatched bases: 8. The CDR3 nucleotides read TGTGCCAGCAGTTTCGGACAGGGTAGCAGGTACACCTTC. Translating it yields CASSFGQGSRYTF.

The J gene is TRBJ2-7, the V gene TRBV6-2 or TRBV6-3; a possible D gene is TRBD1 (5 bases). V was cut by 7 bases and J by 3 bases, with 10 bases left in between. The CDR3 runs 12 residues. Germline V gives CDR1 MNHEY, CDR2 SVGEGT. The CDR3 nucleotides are TGTGCCAGCAAGGACAAGGACTACGAGCAGTACTTC. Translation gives CASKDKDYEQYF.

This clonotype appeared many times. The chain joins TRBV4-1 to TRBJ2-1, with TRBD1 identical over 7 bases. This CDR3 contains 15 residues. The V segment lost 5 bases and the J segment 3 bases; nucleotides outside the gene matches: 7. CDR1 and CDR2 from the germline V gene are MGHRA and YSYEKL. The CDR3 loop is CASSKRTGDYNEQFF. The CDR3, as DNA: TGCGCCAGCAGCAAAAGAACAGGGGACTACAATGAGCAGTTCTTC.

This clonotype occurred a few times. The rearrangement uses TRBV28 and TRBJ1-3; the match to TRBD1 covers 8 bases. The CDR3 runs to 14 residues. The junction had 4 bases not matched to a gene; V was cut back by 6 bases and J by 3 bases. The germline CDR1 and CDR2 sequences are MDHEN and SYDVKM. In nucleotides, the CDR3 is TGTGCCAGCAGGGAGACAGGGGTTGGAAACACCATATATTTT. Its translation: CASRETGVGNTIYF.

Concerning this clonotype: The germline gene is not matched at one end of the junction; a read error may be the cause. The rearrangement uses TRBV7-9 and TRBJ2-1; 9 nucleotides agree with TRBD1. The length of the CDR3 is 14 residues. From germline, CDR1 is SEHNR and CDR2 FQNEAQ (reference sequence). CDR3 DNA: TGTACCAGCAGTCTTCCCGGGACAGGGTATGAGCAGTTCTTC. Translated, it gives CTSSLPGTGYEQFF.

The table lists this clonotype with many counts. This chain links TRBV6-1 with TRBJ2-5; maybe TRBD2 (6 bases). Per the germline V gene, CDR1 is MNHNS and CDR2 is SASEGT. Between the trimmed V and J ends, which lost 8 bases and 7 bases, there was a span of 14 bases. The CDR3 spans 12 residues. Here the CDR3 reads CASSQVGGTQYF. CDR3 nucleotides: TGTGCCAGCTCCCAGGTGGGAGGGACCCAGTACTTC.

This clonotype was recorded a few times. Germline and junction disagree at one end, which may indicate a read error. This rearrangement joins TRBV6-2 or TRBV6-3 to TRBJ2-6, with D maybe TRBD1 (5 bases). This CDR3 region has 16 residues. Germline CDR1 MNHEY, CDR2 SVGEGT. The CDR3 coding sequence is TGTGCCAGCAGTTACTCGACTTTCCCTGGGGCCAACGTCCGGACTTTC. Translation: CASSYSTFPGANVRTF.

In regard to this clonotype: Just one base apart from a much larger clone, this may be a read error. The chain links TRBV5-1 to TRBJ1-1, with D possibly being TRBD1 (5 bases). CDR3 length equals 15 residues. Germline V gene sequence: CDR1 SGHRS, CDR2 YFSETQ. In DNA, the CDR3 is TGCGCCAGCACCCCTGTCCGACAGATGAACACTAAAGCTTTCTTT. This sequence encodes CASTPVRQMNTKAFF.

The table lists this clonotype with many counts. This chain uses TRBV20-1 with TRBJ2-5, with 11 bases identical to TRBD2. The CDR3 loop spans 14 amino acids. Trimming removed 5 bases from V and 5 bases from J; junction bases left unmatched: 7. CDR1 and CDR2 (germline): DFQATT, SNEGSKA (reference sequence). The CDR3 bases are TGCAGTGCTGCCCTGACTAGCGGGGAGGAGACCCAGTACTTC. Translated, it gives CSAALTSGEETQYF.

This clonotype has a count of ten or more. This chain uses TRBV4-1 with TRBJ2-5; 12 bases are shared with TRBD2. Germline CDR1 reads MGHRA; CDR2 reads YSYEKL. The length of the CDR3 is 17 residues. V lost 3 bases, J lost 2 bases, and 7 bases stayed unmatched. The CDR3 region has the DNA TGCGCCAGCAGCCACCAGACTAGCGGGGGCCTACAAGAGACCCAGTACTTC. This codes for CASSHQTSGGLQETQYF.

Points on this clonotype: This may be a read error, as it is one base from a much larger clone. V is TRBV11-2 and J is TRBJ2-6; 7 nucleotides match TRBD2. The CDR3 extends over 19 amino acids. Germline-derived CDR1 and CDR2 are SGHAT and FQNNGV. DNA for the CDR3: TGTGCCAGCAGCTTTGTGGGGAGGGGTCTAATCTCTGGGGCCAACGTCCGGACTTTC. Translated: CASSFVGRGLISGANVRTF. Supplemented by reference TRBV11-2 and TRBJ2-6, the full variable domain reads EAGVAQSPRYKIIEKRQSVAFWCNPISGHATLYWYQQILGQGPKLLIQFQNNGVVDDSQLPKDRFSAERLKGVDSTLKIQPAKLEDSAVYLCASSFVGRGLISGANVRTFGAGSRLTVL.

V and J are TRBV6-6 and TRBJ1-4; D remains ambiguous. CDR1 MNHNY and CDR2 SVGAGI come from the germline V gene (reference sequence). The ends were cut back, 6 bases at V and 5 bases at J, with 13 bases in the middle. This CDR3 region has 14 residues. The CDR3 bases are TGTGCCAGCAGCCACGGACTGTCGAATGAAAAACTGTTTTTT. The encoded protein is CASSHGLSNEKLFF.